Below, 30 T cell receptor beta chains from the same sample are listed, as sequenced in a study of regulatory and conventional T cells in RAG deficiency. The method was immunoSEQ multiplex PCR; TCRdb's version includes in-frame clones alone and lacks a portion of them. The table has 20,000 to 25,000 clones, approximately 96% seen once. Genomic DNA came from blood conventional CD4+ T cells gated CD25-low CD127-high. The same data also went into a second study, on regulatory T cells. That work states: Primers: 52 TRBV forward and 13 TRBJ reverse.

Specimen: CD25- CD4+ T cells sorted from blood. The receptors originated from a human donor in good health.

The chain carries TRBV7-2 and TRBJ1-1; D might be TRBD1 (5 bases). V was shortened by 5 bases and J by 0 bases, with 10 bases between the two germline ends. The CDR3 has 14 amino acids. Germline-derived CDR1 and CDR2 are SGHTA and FQGNSA. CDR3 protein: CASSGGTVNTEAFF. Here the CDR3 DNA reads TGTGCCAGCAGCGGGGGGACCGTGAACACTGAAGCTTTCTTT.

V gene TRBV6-5 combines with J gene TRBJ2-7; TRBD1 agrees at 10 bases. CDR1 MNHEY and CDR2 SVGAGI come from the germline V gene. Losses at the gene ends were 6 bases for V and 2 bases for J; bases not matched to a gene: 4. CDR3 length: 14 amino acids. The CDR3 here is CASRQGTGAYEQYF. CDR3 nucleotides: TGTGCCAGCAGACAAGGGACAGGGGCCTACGAGCAGTACTTC.

The J gene is TRBJ2-5, the V gene TRBV5-1, with 8 bases lining up with TRBD2. In germline, CDR1 is SGHRS, CDR2 YFSETQ. V lost 0 bases and J lost 4; bases outside the gene matches: 14. The CDR3 runs 18 residues. The CDR3 DNA sequence: TGCGCCAGCAGCTTGGGTATGTCGGGACTAGAACGCGGAGAGACCCAGTACTTC. Protein product: CASSLGMSGLERGETQYF.

The V call is TRBV4-1, the J call TRBJ2-7; 9 bases are a match to TRBD1. The CDR3 runs 18 residues. Germline values: CDR1 MGHRA, CDR2 YSYEKL. The V gene end was trimmed by 1 base and the J gene end by 2 bases; junction bases not matched to a gene: 12. CDR3 DNA: TGCGCCAGCAGCCAAGGCCCCTTCCGGGACAGGGCGACCTACGAGCAGTACTTC. It specifies CASSQGPFRDRATYEQYF.

The chain combines TRBV11-2 with TRBJ2-3; 9 nucleotides agree with TRBD2. The V segment lost 5 bases and the J segment 1 base; nucleotides outside the gene matches: 7. Germline assignment: CDR1 SGHAT and CDR2 FQNNGV. This CDR3 region has 16 residues. The CDR3 DNA reads TGTGCCAGCAGCCGCCTAGCGGGGCTACGCACAGATACGCAGTATTTT. Protein: CASSRLAGLRTDTQYF.

This clone has a single count. This sample also contains other DNA sequences that code for the same CDR3. The CDR3 loop reads CASSSPGLAGEGSYF. CDR3 DNA sequence: TGTGCCAGCAGTTCCCCGGGACTAGCGGGGGAGGGATCGTACTTC. This chain uses TRBV28 with TRBJ2-7, with TRBD2 identical over 14 bases. The CDR3 covers 15 residues. Germline V gives CDR1 MDHEN, CDR2 SYDVKM. Trimming cost V 4 bases and J 12 bases; bases outside gene matches: 11.

V and J are TRBV6-5 and TRBJ1-2, with no clear D. Germline V lookup: CDR1 MNHEY, CDR2 SVGAGI. Trimming cost V 0 bases and J 8 bases, with 7 bases left between them. The CDR3 has 12 residues. The CDR3 region is CASSYSHGGYTF. The CDR3 nucleotides are TGTGCCAGCAGTTACTCGCACGGGGGCTACACCTTC.

This chain connects TRBV27 to TRBJ2-1; 8 bases line up with TRBD1. Germline CDR1 is MNHEY and CDR2 is SMNVEV (reference sequence). CDR3 length: 16 residues. The trim removed 3 bases at V and 8 bases at J, leaving 12 bases unmatched. The CDR3 sequence: CASSFYRTGSVDEQFF. The CDR3 DNA is TGTGCCAGCAGTTTTTATAGGACAGGGAGTGTGGATGAGCAGTTCTTC.

The chain links TRBV4-2 to TRBJ2-3; 13 bases map to TRBD2. J gave up 2 bases and V 3 bases, and 11 bases lay outside the gene matches. The CDR3 has 19 residues. Germline V gene data show CDR1 as LGHNA and CDR2 as YNFKEQ. The CDR3 DNA reads as TGTGCCAGCAGCCAGTCACCGGGACTAGCGGGGACCTTCACAGATACGCAGTATTTT. It yields the protein CASSQSPGLAGTFTDTQYF.

The chain couples TRBV30 to TRBJ2-5; 10 nucleotides align to TRBD2. The length of the CDR3 is 15 residues. Germline V gene data show CDR1 as GTSNPN and CDR2 as SVGIG (reference sequence). The ends lost 4 bases at V and 1 base at J; junction bases unmatched: 6. CDR3 sequence: CAWKRAGGFQETQYF. The DNA for the CDR3 is TGTGCCTGGAAGAGAGCGGGGGGGTTCCAAGAGACCCAGTACTTC.

The rearrangement joins TRBV7-6 to TRBJ2-5, with D possibly being TRBD1 (5 bases). TRBJ2-7 matches the DNA end more closely, so the J call is doubtful. The CDR3 consists of 13 residues. Germline assignment: CDR1 SGHVS and CDR2 FNYEAQ. The CDR3 bases are TGTGCCAGCAGCTGGGGCCCGGTCTACGAGCAGTACTTC. Translation: CASSWGPVYEQYF.

In its sample, this clone was seen once. The gene calls are TRBV6-5 and TRBJ1-2, with a weak D call TRBD1 (5 bases). V dropped 2 bases and J dropped 4 bases, with 11 bases sitting between them. Germline CDR1 is MNHEY and CDR2 is SVGAGI. CDR3 length equals 14 residues. The CDR3 DNA reads as TGTGCCAGCAGTTACGAGCGGAGGGGCTATGGCTACACCTTC. It codes for CASSYERRGYGYTF.

The chain uses TRBV7-9 and TRBJ1-2; 8 bases match TRBD1. J lost 0 bases, V lost 4 bases, and 10 bases had no gene match. This CDR3 is 17 amino acids long. The V gene's germline CDR1 is SEHNR and CDR2 FQNEAQ (reference sequence). The CDR3, as DNA: TGTGCCAGCAGCTCCTCGGACAGGGTGTTATCTAACTATGGCTACACCTTC. This encodes CASSSSDRVLSNYGYTF.

The rearrangement joins TRBV2 to TRBJ2-4; TRBD2 matches 10 bases. This CDR3 comprises 15 residues. Germline V gene sequence: CDR1 SNHLY, CDR2 FYNNEI. V was pared by 4 bases and J by 3 bases, with 3 bases of the junction left unmatched. In nucleotides, the CDR3 is TGTGCCAGCAGTGCAGCGGGGGGGGTCAAAAACATTCAGTACTTC. It yields the protein CASSAAGGVKNIQYF.

The chain employs TRBV15 and TRBJ1-1; D gene uncertain. There are 14 residues in the CDR3. V was pared by 1 base and J by 4 bases, with 10 bases between. In germline, CDR1 is LNHNV, CDR2 YYDKDF (reference sequence). For the CDR3, the DNA is TGTGCCACCAGCAGAGGAGGAGGGAGCACTGAAGCTTTCTTT. It translates to CATSRGGGSTEAFF. Looking up the rest from reference TRBV15 and TRBJ1-1 gives the full variable domain: DAMVIQNPRYQVTQFGKPVTLSCSQTLNHNVMYWYQQKSSQAPKLLFHYYDKDFNNEADTPDNFQSRRPNTSFCFLDIRSPGLGDTAMYLCATSRGGGSTEAFFGQGTRLTVV.

The chain joins TRBV5-4 to TRBJ2-2; the D gene is possibly TRBD1 (6 bases). The germline V gene encodes CDR1 SGHNT and CDR2 YYREEE (reference sequence). This CDR3 is 15 amino acids long. Trimming took off 3 bases at V and 0 bases at J, with 9 bases between the two ends. The CDR3 sequence: CASSSRTANTGELFF. Written as DNA, the CDR3 is TGTGCCAGCAGCTCCCGGACAGCGAACACCGGGGAGCTGTTTTTT. The complete variable domain, with remaining parts taken from reference TRBV5-4 and TRBJ2-2, reads ETGVTQSPTHLIKTRGQQVTLRCSSQSGHNTVSWYQQALGQGPQFIFQYYREEENGRGNFPPRFSGLQFPNYSSELNVNALELDDSALYLCASSSRTANTGELFFGEGSRLTVL.

V and J are TRBV4-3 and TRBJ2-1, with 9 bases that match TRBD2. This CDR3 has 12 residues. V was pared by 3 bases and J by 13 bases, with 4 bases of the junction left unmatched. Germline V CDR1 and CDR2: LGHNA, YSLEER. This CDR3 reads CASSHRAGGQFF. DNA for the CDR3: TGCGCCAGCAGCCATCGAGCGGGGGGACAGTTCTTC.

The chain employs TRBV6-1 and TRBJ1-1; weak D call: TRBD1 (6 bases). CDR1 and CDR2 (germline): MNHNS, SASEGT. Trimming stripped 10 bases from V and 8 bases from J, with 20 bases between. The CDR3 spans 13 residues. The CDR3 protein is CAIEPLDRIEAFF. The CDR3 bases are TGTGCCATCGAACCCTTAGACAGGATAGAAGCTTTCTTT.

The chain combines TRBV29-1 with TRBJ2-5, with 7 bases identical to TRBD1. The CDR3 spans 12 residues. Per germline, CDR1 SQVTM and CDR2 ANQGSEA. V lost 4 bases and J lost 3; bases outside the gene matches: 2. CDR3 sequence: CSVGQGEETQYF. Here the CDR3 DNA reads TGCAGCGTTGGACAGGGAGAAGAGACCCAGTACTTC.

The CDR3 DNA reads TGTGCCAGCAGCGGTGACAGCTCTGGAAACACCATATATTTT. It codes for CASSGDSSGNTIYF. The rearrangement links TRBV5-4 to TRBJ1-3; tentative D call: TRBD1 (5 bases). The CDR3 runs to 14 residues. CDR1 is SGHNT and CDR2 is YYREEE in the germline V gene (reference sequence). V lost 4 bases to trimming and J lost 0 bases, with 8 bases between them.

V and J are TRBV6-6 and TRBJ2-7; 9 nucleotides agree with TRBD2. The CDR3 loop spans 15 amino acids. Germline V gives CDR1 MNHNY, CDR2 SVGAGI (reference sequence). V lost 5 bases, J lost 2 bases, and 7 bases stayed unmatched. The CDR3 region is CASSPLAGPTYEQYF. In DNA form, the CDR3 reads TGTGCCAGCAGTCCGCTAGCGGGGCCCACCTACGAGCAGTACTTC.

V is TRBV19 and J is TRBJ2-7; 9 bases align to TRBD1. Looked up from germline, CDR1 is LNHDA and CDR2 is SQIVND (reference sequence). The junction had 15 bases not matched to a gene; V was cut back by 3 bases and J by 6 bases. The CDR3 length is 17 residues. CDR3 residues: CASSMGVGQGTRGEQYF. Written as DNA, the CDR3 is TGTGCCAGTAGTATGGGGGTTGGACAGGGGACCAGGGGCGAGCAGTACTTC.

The chain has TRBV9 and TRBJ2-2; 9 bases are shared with TRBD2. Per the germline V gene, CDR1 is SGDLS and CDR2 is YYNGEE. This CDR3 spans 15 amino acids. Trimming cost V 0 bases and J 3 bases; bases outside gene matches: 0. The CDR3 region is CASSVGLADTGELFF. The CDR3 nucleotides are TGTGCCAGCAGCGTAGGACTAGCGGACACCGGGGAGCTGTTTTTT.

This chain connects TRBV30 to TRBJ2-7; possible D gene TRBD1, 6 bases. The CDR3 is made up of 11 amino acids. Germline loops: CDR1 GTSNPN, CDR2 SVGIG (reference sequence). V lost 5 bases to trimming and J lost 6 bases, with 11 bases between them. The CDR3 here is CAWGQLGEQYF. DNA for the CDR3: TGTGCCTGGGGACAGCTCGGCGAGCAGTACTTC.

This clone has only a few counts. This chain links TRBV4-1 with TRBJ1-4; D gene unclear. This CDR3 contains 12 residues. The V end was cut by 7 bases, the J end by 10 bases, with 13 bases between. Germline loops: CDR1 MGHRA, CDR2 YSYEKL. The CDR3 reads CASKHLSGKLFF. The CDR3 DNA sequence: TGCGCCAGCAAGCATCTTAGTGGAAAACTGTTTTTT.

This clone was counted a single time. J is TRBJ2-7 and V is TRBV5-4; 10 bases fit TRBD1. Germline CDR1 is SGHNT and CDR2 is YYREEE (reference sequence). V was pared by 3 bases and J by 0 bases, with 6 bases of the junction left unmatched. The CDR3 loop spans 16 amino acids. The CDR3 reads CASSSGQGFTSYEQYF. CDR3 nucleotide sequence: TGTGCCAGCAGCTCGGGACAGGGGTTTACCTCCTACGAGCAGTACTTC.

The gene calls are TRBV4-1 and TRBJ2-1; 8 bases map to TRBD2. CDR1 and CDR2 (germline): MGHRA, YSYEKL. V trimming: 1 base; J trimming: 9 bases; junction bases outside the gene matches: 17. The CDR3 is made up of 18 amino acids. CDR3 in amino acids: CASSQGPGGAGGVFEQFF. Written as DNA, the CDR3 is TGCGCCAGCAGCCAAGGTCCGGGGGGGGCGGGGGGTGTTTTTGAGCAGTTCTTC.

The chain is built from TRBV18 and TRBJ1-4; TRBD1 aligns across 8 bases. The CDR3 contains 15 residues. V lost 6 bases to trimming and J lost 1 base; unmatched junction nucleotides: 4. The germline V gene has CDR1 KGHSH and CDR2 LQKENI. The CDR3 bases are TGTGCCAGCTCGGACAGGGCGTTAACTAATGAAAAACTGTTTTTT. This codes for CASSDRALTNEKLFF. The entire variable domain, with the rest obtained from reference TRBV18 and TRBJ1-4, is as follows: NAGVMQNPRHLVRRRGQEARLRCSPMKGHSHVYWYRQLPEEGLKFMVYLQKENIIDESGMPKERFSAEFPKEGPSILRIQQVVRGDSAAYFCASSDRALTNEKLFFGSGTQLSVL.

The chain has TRBV5-5 and TRBJ1-3; possible D gene TRBD1, 5 bases. Germline CDR1 SGHKS, CDR2 YYEKEE (reference sequence). Trimming left V 5 bases short and J 0 bases short, with 15 bases between. The CDR3 length is 16 residues. DNA for the CDR3: TGTGCCAGCAGTCGGGGGGGGTCCAGCTCTGGAAACACCATATATTTT. Its protein product is CASSRGGSSSGNTIYF.

The gene calls are TRBV5-1 and TRBJ2-7; possible D gene TRBD2, 5 bases. This CDR3 contains 14 residues. The ends were cut back, 4 bases at V and 2 bases at J, with 13 bases in the middle. Looked up from germline, CDR1 is SGHRS and CDR2 is YFSETQ. CDR3 loop: CASSPPEGTYEQYF. In DNA, the CDR3 is TGCGCCAGCAGCCCCCCCGAGGGAACCTACGAGCAGTACTTC.